This T cell receptor beta chain emerged from a study of Graves' ophthalmopathy and Graves' hyperthyroidism. This clonotype was observed at least ten times. Its target is unknown. This CDR3 is 14 amino acids long. V lost 7 bases and J 4 bases, leaving 13 bases between the germline ends. The authors amplified TCR beta CDR3 regions from RNA transcripts. RT-PCR in the first round used HTBI primers; a second-round multiplex PCR followed. TCRdb ran MiXCR on the multiplex PCR reads and lists one entry per CDR3 protein. The sample includes over a million distinct CDR3 sequences, about 36% of them seen just once. Findings of the study overall: Among expanded thyroid clonotypes above 0.001 frequency, most also occurred in blood. The model predicted ophthalmopathy progression with about 70% sensitivity and approximately 72% specificity.

The sequence came from an adult man with Graves' hyperthyroidism. Sequences were obtained from peripheral blood or thyroid tissue (not recorded which). J is TRBJ2-2 and V is TRBV12-3 or TRBV12-4, with unresolved D. This CDR3 is CASTTPGRTGELFF. Written as DNA, the CDR3 is TGTGCCAGCACCACTCCGGGCCGCACCGGGGAGCTGTTTTTT.